This is a list of T cell receptor beta chains from one sample in a study of OX40 agonist ivuxolimab in advanced cancers. This table comes from immunoSEQ multiplex PCR, and its TCRdb copy is limited to in-frame clones, with some not included. The sample lists tens of thousands of clones, under 85% occurring once. The material was CD4+ or CD8+ T cells sorted from blood, obtained in a trial of the OX40 agonist ivuxolimab. All receptors come from an adult with an advanced solid tumor such as melanoma, head and neck, liver or kidney cancer. CDR3s include the opening cysteine and the closing phenylalanine or tryptophan. Each record gives: clone size, V gene, CDR3 protein. Clone size is given for some rows only: seen once, a few or many times, or a class if the clone is expanded.

- TRBV4-1 CASSQDPGPGNTIYF
few TRBV28 CASSRDRANEKLFF
- TRBV5-1 CASSRTGDFLETQYF
- TRBV6-6 CASSYSTENTIYF
once TRBV19 CASQSQARGANVLTF
- TRBV7-9 CASSQGDFSEAFF
- TRBV19 CASSPYRGHGYTF
once TRBV11-2 CASSLDRGRNQPQHF
- TRBV5-6 CASSLRRLVNTEAFF
- TRBV14 CASSPFNGPYEQYF
once TRBV14 CASSPYGLAGGSYEQYF
- TRBV2 CASSEAGQPQHF
- TRBV4-2 CASSKGLADTTDTQYF
- TRBV5-6 CASRTSGRVMNEQFF
- TRBV5-4 CASSLAGTGSEAFF
- TRBV7-8 CASSPAVVTGGNQPQHF
- TRBV7-7 CASSPDRNTGELFF
- TRBV11-3 CASSGRTSRFGFEQYF
once TRBV7-9 CASSLRGHTGELFF
- TRBV5-1 CASSLAGGWNEQFF
- TRBV5-4 CASSLSRGANTGELFF
- TRBV6-1 CASSETQGLEQYF
- TRBV6-6 CASRPDRAGANVLTF
- TRBV19 CASSIDRGSGNTIYF
- TRBV5-1 CASSRTGTNEKLFF
- TRBV11-3 CASSNPTGPNTEAFF
- TRBV6-1 CASLTLVSGNTIYF
- TRBV6-4 CASSDSPGSTDTQYF
- TRBV15 CATSRDLASGLDEQFF
once TRBV11-3 CASSLDLGTGELFF
- TRBV6-4 CASSAVTAIYGYTF
- TRBV27 CASSFFGKLFF
- TRBV15 CATSSGGRGFQPQHF
- TRBV5-4 CASRPEPSSFNEQFF
- TRBV28 CASSIGLAAGEQYF